What follows describes a single T cell receptor (beta chain). Its target is not known. These data are taken from a study of cytomegalovirus exposure and HLA in healthy donors. Broader study findings: With later analysis, a missense DCLRE1C variant became linked to TCR beta V- and J-gene trimming. The authors reported that TCR beta sequences could predict HLA-A and HLA-B alleles. These predictions were accurate for most subjects in the first cohort.

The CDR3 totals 16 residues. Unmatched junction bases numbered 10, after V lost 3 bases and J lost 4 bases. Per the germline V gene, CDR1 is SGHNT and CDR2 is YENEEA. The PCR employed 60 Vbeta primers together with 13 Jbeta primers. Clones were sequenced by immunoSEQ multiplex PCR, and TCRdb holds only the in-frame ones, with some missing. Seen here are about 93,000 clones, roughly four fifths observed once, and the top ten hold 0.57%. Sequencing was done on a sample of PBMCs. This receptor was identified in a man aged 25 to 40 in good health and CMV-seronegative. The chain couples TRBV11-3 to TRBJ2-3; 7 nucleotides align to TRBD1. The CDR3 spells CASSFGQDPMADTQYF. CDR3 sequence (DNA): TGTGCCAGCAGCTTTGGACAGGACCCGATGGCAGATACGCAGTATTTT.